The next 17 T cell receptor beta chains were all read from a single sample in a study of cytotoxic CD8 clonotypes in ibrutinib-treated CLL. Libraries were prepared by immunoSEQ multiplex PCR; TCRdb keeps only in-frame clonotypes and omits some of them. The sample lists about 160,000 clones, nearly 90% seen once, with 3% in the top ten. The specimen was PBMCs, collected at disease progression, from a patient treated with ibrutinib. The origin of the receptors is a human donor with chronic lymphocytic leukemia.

The chain's CDR3 is CASSRTGTRYEQYF. CDR3 nucleotide sequence: TGCGCCAGCAGCCGGACAGGGACCCGCTACGAGCAGTACTTC. The chain links TRBV4-1 to TRBJ2-7; 8 nucleotides line up with TRBD1. Trimming took 4 bases from V and 3 from J; bases not matched to a gene: 5. The CDR3 spans 14 residues. Germline loops: CDR1 MGHRA, CDR2 YSYEKL.

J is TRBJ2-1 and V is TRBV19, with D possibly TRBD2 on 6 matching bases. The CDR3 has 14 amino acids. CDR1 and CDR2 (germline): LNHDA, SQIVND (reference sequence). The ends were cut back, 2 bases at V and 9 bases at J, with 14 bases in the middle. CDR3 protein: CASSISGSTLEQFF. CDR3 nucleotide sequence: TGTGCCAGTAGTATATCCGGGAGTACGCTTGAGCAGTTCTTC.

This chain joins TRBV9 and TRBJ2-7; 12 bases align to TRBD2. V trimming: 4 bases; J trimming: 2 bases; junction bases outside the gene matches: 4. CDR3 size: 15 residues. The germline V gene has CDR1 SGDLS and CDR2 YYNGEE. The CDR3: CASSPRTSGTYEQYF. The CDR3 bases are TGTGCCAGCAGCCCTCGGACTAGCGGGACCTACGAGCAGTACTTC.

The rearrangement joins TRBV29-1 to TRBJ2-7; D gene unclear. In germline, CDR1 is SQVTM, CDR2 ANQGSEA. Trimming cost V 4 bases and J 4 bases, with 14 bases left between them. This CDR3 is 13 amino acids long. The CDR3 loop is CSVAERVAYEQYF. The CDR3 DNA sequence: TGCAGCGTTGCAGAAAGGGTGGCGTACGAGCAGTACTTC.

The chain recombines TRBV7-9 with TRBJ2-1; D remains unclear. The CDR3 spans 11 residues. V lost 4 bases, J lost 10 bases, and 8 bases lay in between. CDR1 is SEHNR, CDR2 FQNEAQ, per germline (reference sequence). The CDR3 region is CASSSVTEQFF. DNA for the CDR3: TGTGCCAGCAGCTCCGTGACAGAGCAGTTCTTC.

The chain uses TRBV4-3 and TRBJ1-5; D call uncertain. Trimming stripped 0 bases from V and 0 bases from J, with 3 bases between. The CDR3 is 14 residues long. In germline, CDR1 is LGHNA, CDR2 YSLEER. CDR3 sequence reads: CASSQEYSNQPQHF. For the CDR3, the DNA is TGCGCCAGCAGCCAAGAATATAGCAATCAGCCCCAGCATTTT.

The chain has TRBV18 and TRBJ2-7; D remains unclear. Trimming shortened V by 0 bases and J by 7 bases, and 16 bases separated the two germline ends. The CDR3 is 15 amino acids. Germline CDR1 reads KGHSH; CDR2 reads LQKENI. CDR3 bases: TGTGCCAGCTCACCACCGAACACGGTCCTAGGAGAGCAGTACTTC. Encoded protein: CASSPPNTVLGEQYF.

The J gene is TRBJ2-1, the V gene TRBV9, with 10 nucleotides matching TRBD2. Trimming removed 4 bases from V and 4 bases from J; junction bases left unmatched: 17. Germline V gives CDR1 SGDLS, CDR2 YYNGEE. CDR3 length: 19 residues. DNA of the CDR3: TGTGCCAGCAGCTCTAGGACTAGCGGCGAAACACTTAGATACAATGAGCAGTTCTTC. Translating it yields CASSSRTSGETLRYNEQFF.

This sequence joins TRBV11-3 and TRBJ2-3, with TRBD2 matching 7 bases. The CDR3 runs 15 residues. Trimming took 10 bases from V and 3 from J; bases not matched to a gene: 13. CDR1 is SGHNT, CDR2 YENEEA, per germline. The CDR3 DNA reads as TGTGCCACCCTACCTGGGGGGGGAAGAACAGATACGCAGTATTTT. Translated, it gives CATLPGGGRTDTQYF.

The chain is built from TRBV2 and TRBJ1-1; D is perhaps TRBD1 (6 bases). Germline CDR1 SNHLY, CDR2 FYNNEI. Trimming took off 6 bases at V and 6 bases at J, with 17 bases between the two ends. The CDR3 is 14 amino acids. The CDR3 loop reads CASSEGQGRAEAFF. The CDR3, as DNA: TGTGCCAGCAGCGAGGGCCAGGGGAGAGCTGAAGCTTTCTTT.

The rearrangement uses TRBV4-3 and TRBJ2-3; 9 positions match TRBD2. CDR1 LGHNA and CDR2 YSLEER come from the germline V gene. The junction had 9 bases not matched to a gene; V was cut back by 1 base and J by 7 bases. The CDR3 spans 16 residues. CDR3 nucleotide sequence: TGCGCCAGCAGCCAAGTAGCGGGAGTAGGGGGGAATACGCAGTATTTT. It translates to CASSQVAGVGGNTQYF.

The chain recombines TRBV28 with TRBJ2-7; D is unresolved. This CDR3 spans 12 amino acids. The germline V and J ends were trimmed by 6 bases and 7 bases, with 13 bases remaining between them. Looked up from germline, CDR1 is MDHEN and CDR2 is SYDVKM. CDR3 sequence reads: CASSQTPREQYF. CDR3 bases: TGTGCCAGCAGCCAGACACCCAGGGAGCAGTACTTC. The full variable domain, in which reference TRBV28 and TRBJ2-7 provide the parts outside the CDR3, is DVKVTQSSRYLVKRTGEKVFLECVQDMDHENMFWYRQDPGLGLRLIYFSYDVKMKEKGDIPEGYSVSREKKERFSLILESASTNQTSMYLCASSQTPREQYFGPGTRLTVT.

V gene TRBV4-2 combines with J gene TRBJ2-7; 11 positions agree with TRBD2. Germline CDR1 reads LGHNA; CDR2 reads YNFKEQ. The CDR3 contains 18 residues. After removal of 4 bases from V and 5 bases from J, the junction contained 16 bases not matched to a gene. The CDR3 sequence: CASSPSAPLAGAGNEQYF. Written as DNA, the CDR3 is TGTGCCAGCAGCCCCTCAGCCCCACTAGCGGGAGCGGGCAACGAGCAGTACTTC.

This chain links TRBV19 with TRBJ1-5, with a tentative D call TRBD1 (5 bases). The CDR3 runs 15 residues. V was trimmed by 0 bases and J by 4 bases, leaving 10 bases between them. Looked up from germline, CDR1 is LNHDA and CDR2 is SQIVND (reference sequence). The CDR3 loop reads CASSIEGRRNQPQHF. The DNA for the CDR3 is TGTGCCAGTAGTATAGAGGGGCGGCGAAATCAGCCCCAGCATTTT.

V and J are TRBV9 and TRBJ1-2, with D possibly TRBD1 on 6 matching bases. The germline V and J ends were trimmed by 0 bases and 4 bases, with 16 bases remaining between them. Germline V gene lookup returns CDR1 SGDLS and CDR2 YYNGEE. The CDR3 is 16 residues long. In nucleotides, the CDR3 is TGTGCCAGCAGCGTAGGAGGACAGCAAACGATCTATGGCTACACCTTC. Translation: CASSVGGQQTIYGYTF.

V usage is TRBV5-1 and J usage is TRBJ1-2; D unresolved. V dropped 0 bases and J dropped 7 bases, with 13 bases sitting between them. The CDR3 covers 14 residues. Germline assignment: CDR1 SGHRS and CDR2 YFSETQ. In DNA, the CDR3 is TGCGCCAGCAGCTTGGTTCTGCGGGGTGGTGGCTACACCTTC. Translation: CASSLVLRGGGYTF.

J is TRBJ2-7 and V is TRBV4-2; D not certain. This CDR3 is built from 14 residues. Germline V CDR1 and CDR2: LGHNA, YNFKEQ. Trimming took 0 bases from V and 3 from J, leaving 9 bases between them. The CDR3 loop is CASSQDTWDYEQYF. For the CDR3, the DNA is TGTGCCAGCAGCCAAGATACATGGGACTACGAGCAGTACTTC.